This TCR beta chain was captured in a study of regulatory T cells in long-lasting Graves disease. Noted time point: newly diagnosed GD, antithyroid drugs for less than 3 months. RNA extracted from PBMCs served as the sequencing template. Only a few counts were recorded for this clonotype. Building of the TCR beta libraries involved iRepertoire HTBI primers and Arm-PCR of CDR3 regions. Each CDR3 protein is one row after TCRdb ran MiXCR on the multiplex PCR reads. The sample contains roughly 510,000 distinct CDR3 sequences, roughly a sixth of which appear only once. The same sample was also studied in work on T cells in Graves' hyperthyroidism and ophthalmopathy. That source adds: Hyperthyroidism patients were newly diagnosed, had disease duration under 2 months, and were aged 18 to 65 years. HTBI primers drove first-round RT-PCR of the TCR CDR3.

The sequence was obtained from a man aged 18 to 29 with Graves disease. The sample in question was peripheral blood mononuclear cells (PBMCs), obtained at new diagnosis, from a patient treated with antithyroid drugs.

CDR3 nucleotide sequence: TGTGCCAGCAGCCGAGGATTCCGGCCTGACAGGGGCGGGGAGCTGTTTTTT. It is translated as CASSRGFRPDRGGELFF. The chain has TRBV7-2 and TRBJ2-2; 8 nucleotides match TRBD1. V lost 5 bases to trimming and J lost 7 bases; unmatched junction nucleotides: 15. This CDR3 is built from 17 residues. Germline CDR1 SGHTA, CDR2 FQGNSA.